This TCR beta chain was observed in a study of OX40 agonist ivuxolimab in advanced cancers. Study-wide points: The 0.1-3.0 mg/kg partial responders had among the lowest clonal expansion. The mean number of expanded clones was higher in CD8+ T cells than in CD4+. At 0.1 to 3.0 mg/kg, CD4+ and CD8+ blood T cells expanded clonally by week 6.

The data were produced by immunoSEQ multiplex PCR, yet TCRdb's version contains in-frame clones alone and is incomplete. The table lists 15,000 to 20,000 clones, 80% to 90% of them singletons, with over 50% in the top ten. Concerning this clone: Its cognate antigen is unknown.

The CDR3 extends over 13 amino acids. Per the germline V gene, CDR1 is SEHNR and CDR2 is FQNEAQ (reference sequence). V was cut by 5 bases and J by 1 base, with 8 bases left in between. V usage is TRBV7-9 and J usage is TRBJ1-1; D gene uncertain. This clonotype originated in an adult with an advanced solid tumor such as melanoma, head and neck, liver or kidney cancer. The specimen comprised CD4+ or CD8+ T cells sorted from blood, sampled in a trial of the OX40 agonist ivuxolimab. This CDR3 reads CASSPGPNTEAFF. The DNA for the CDR3 is TGTGCCAGCAGCCCCGGCCCGAACACTGAAGCTTTCTTT.